This TCR beta chain derives from a study of identical twins. Study-level results: Memory repertoires showed no such pattern, whereas abundant cord blood beta clonotypes carried fewer insertions. Invariant MAIT and iNKT cells could partly confound zero-insertion analyses.

This clonotype was counted a few times. Its antigen is unknown. Addition of a universal primer site occurred through template switching, and cDNA carried unique molecular identifiers. TCRdb used MiXCR to reprocess the 5' RACE reads, holding one entry per CDR3 protein. This table holds approximately 630,000 distinct CDR3 sequences, just over 7% found once. Trimming left V 2 bases short and J 1 base short, with 11 bases between. The CDR3 consists of 15 residues. Germline V gene data show CDR1 as SNHLY and CDR2 as FYNNEI. These data were also filed under a second study, of yellow fever vaccine responses in identical twins.

The sequence came from a woman aged 18-30 years in good health. This chain connects TRBV2 to TRBJ1-1; D remains ambiguous. Sequenced sample: PBMCs. Here the CDR3 reads CASSETGPRNTEAFF. The CDR3 nucleotides read TGTGCCAGCAGTGAAACCGGTCCCAGGAACACTGAAGCTTTCTTT.